These T cell receptor beta chains were read from a single sample in a study of T cells after posttransplantation cyclophosphamide. Here immunoSEQ multiplex PCR was the method, and the copy in TCRdb shows in-frame clones only, minus some. The table includes tens of thousands of clones, approximately 97% detected once. The specimen was naive CD4+ T cells sorted from PBMCs. These receptors originate from a man in his fifties or sixties in good health, CMV-negative, and a related stem cell transplant donor. The CDR3 runs from the conserved cysteine through the conserved F or W. D genes are given only for firm matches. Rows give clone size only sometimes, using once, few, many, or a class for an expanded clone.

D: TRBD1
V: TRBV6-5
J: TRBJ1-1
length: 14
size: NA
CDR3: CASSSTRGRSEAFF
DNA: TGTGCCAGCAGCAGTACCAGGGGGCGGTCTGAAGCTTTCTTT

D: NA
V: TRBV7-3
J: TRBJ1-3
length: 16
size: NA
CDR3: CASSLTLQSSGNTIYF
DNA: TGTGCCAGCAGCTTAACCCTACAGAGCTCTGGAAACACCATATATTTT

D: NA
V: TRBV5-4
J: TRBJ2-5
length: 11
size: NA
CDR3: CASSFQGAQYF
DNA: TGTGCCAGCAGCTTTCAAGGGGCCCAGTACTTC

D: NA
V: TRBV5-1
J: TRBJ1-2
length: 14
size: NA
CDR3: CASSFVDSNYGYTF
DNA: TGCGCCAGCAGCTTCGTAGACAGCAACTATGGCTACACCTTC

D: TRBD1
V: TRBV2
J: TRBJ2-7
length: 14
size: NA
CDR3: CASSEAIQGDEQYF
DNA: TGTGCCAGCAGTGAAGCGATACAGGGGGACGAGCAGTACTTC

D: TRBD2
V: TRBV7-9
J: TRBJ2-1
length: 15
size: NA
CDR3: CASSLGGGSYNEQFF
DNA: TGTGCCAGCAGCTTAGGAGGCGGGAGCTACAATGAGCAGTTCTTC

D: NA
V: TRBV7-9
J: TRBJ2-7
length: 15
size: NA
CDR3: CASSAQTLRSYEQYF
DNA: TGTGCCAGCAGCGCCCAGACTCTAAGATCCTACGAGCAGTACTTC

D: TRBD2
V: TRBV2
J: TRBJ2-1
length: 18
size: NA
CDR3: CASSSAPPASGSYNEQFF
DNA: TGTGCCAGCTCCTCTGCCCCGCCAGCTAGCGGTTCCTACAATGAGCAGTTCTTC

D: TRBD1
V: TRBV5-1
J: TRBJ2-7
length: 17
size: NA
CDR3: CASSRNSPGQGLYEQYF
DNA: TGCGCCAGCAGCCGAAACTCGCCGGGACAGGGCTTATACGAGCAGTACTTC

D: TRBD1
V: TRBV6-5
J: TRBJ2-7
length: 13
size: NA
CDR3: CASSYGQVGEQYF
DNA: TGTGCCAGCAGTTACGGACAGGTTGGCGAGCAGTACTTC

D: TRBD2
V: TRBV25-1
J: TRBJ2-5
length: 15
size: NA
CDR3: CASSERLAGGETQYF
DNA: TGTGCCAGCAGTGAGCGACTAGCGGGGGGGGAGACCCAGTACTTC

D: NA
V: TRBV10-3
J: TRBJ1-1
length: 14
size: NA
CDR3: CAIRDRQLNTEAFF
DNA: TGTGCCATCAGGGACCGACAGTTGAACACTGAAGCTTTCTTT

D: NA
V: TRBV5-5
J: TRBJ2-7
length: 14
size: NA
CDR3: CASSLQLGNYEQYF
DNA: TGTGCCAGCAGCCTTCAACTAGGGAACTACGAGCAGTACTTC

D: NA
V: TRBV9
J: TRBJ1-1
length: 15
size: NA
CDR3: CASRPDLTVNTEAFF
DNA: TGTGCCAGCAGGCCCGATTTGACAGTGAACACTGAAGCTTTCTTT

D: NA
V: TRBV6-1
J: TRBJ2-1
length: 14
size: once
CDR3: CASSERQGVGEQFF
DNA: TGTGCCAGCAGTGAACGCCAAGGAGTTGGTGAGCAGTTCTTC

D: TRBD2
V: TRBV9
J: TRBJ2-5
length: 16
size: NA
CDR3: CASSVSVAGGGETQYF
DNA: TGTGCCAGCAGCGTTTCGGTAGCGGGGGGAGGAGAGACCCAGTACTTC

D: NA
V: TRBV18
J: TRBJ1-5
length: 13
size: once
CDR3: CASSPSENQPQHF
DNA: TGTGCCAGCTCACCAAGCGAGAATCAGCCCCAGCATTTT

D: NA
V: TRBV7-3
J: TRBJ2-7
length: 13
size: NA
CDR3: CASSQGGDYEQYF
DNA: TGTGCCAGCAGCCAAGGGGGGGACTACGAGCAGTACTTC

D: NA
V: TRBV19
J: TRBJ1-4
length: 14
size: NA
CDR3: CASSKTVFNEKLFF
DNA: TGTGCCAGTAGTAAGACAGTCTTCAATGAAAAACTGTTTTTT

D: NA
V: TRBV5-4
J: TRBJ1-1
length: 12
size: NA
CDR3: CATRDTNTEAFF
DNA: TGTGCCACCCGAGACACAAACACTGAAGCTTTCTTT

D: NA
V: TRBV6-5
J: TRBJ1-1
length: 16
size: once
CDR3: CASSYRAGRVNTEAFF
DNA: TGTGCCAGCAGTTACCGGGCGGGCAGAGTGAACACTGAAGCTTTCTTT

D: NA
V: TRBV4-1
J: TRBJ1-3
length: 15
size: NA
CDR3: CASSQEEVSGNTIYF
DNA: TGCGCCAGCAGCCAAGAAGAGGTCTCTGGAAACACCATATATTTT

D: TRBD2
V: TRBV9
J: TRBJ2-5
length: 17
size: NA
CDR3: CASSVGPLAGGLETQYF
DNA: TGTGCCAGCAGCGTAGGGCCGCTAGCGGGGGGGTTAGAGACCCAGTACTTC

D: NA
V: TRBV27
J: TRBJ1-1
length: 16
size: NA
CDR3: CASGGGNGVGNTEAFF
DNA: TGTGCCAGCGGGGGGGGGAACGGGGTAGGGAACACTGAGGCTTTCTTT

D: NA
V: TRBV30
J: TRBJ1-2
length: 13
size: NA
CDR3: CAWNSGTVYGYTF
DNA: TGTGCCTGGAATAGCGGGACGGTCTATGGCTACACCTTC

D: TRBD1
V: TRBV2
J: TRBJ2-7
length: 15
size: NA
CDR3: CATSRGGQGTHEQYF
DNA: TGTGCCACCAGTAGGGGAGGACAGGGAACCCACGAGCAGTACTTC

D: TRBD2
V: TRBV10-2
J: TRBJ2-7
length: 14
size: NA
CDR3: CASSEPSGGYEQYF
DNA: TGCGCCAGCAGTGAGCCTAGCGGGGGCTACGAGCAGTACTTC

D: NA
V: TRBV29-1
J: TRBJ1-1
length: 14
size: NA
CDR3: CSVGMNRDDTEAFF
DNA: TGCAGCGTTGGGATGAACAGGGATGATACTGAAGCTTTCTTT

D: TRBD1
V: TRBV18
J: TRBJ2-7
length: 14
size: NA
CDR3: CASSPPGGRGEQYF
DNA: TGTGCCAGCTCACCACCAGGGGGCCGTGGAGAGCAGTACTTC

D: TRBD2
V: TRBV6-1
J: TRBJ2-5
length: 15
size: NA
CDR3: CASSPSGGLPETQYF
DNA: TGTGCCAGCAGTCCGTCGGGAGGGCTACCGGAGACCCAGTACTTC

D: TRBD2
V: TRBV5-4
J: TRBJ2-7
length: 16
size: NA
CDR3: CASSLVSGGKSYEQYF
DNA: TGTGCCAGCAGCTTGGTTAGCGGGGGAAAGTCCTACGAGCAGTACTTC